These 21 T cell receptor beta chains originate from one sample sequenced in a study of identical twins. From the 5' RACE reads, TCRdb called clonotypes with MiXCR, one entry per CDR3 protein. The sample holds some 790,000 distinct CDR3 sequences; 18% are singletons and the top ten take around 13%. These data are also associated with another study on T cells expressing NK-cell markers.

Sequences were obtained from PBMCs. These receptor sequences come from a woman younger than 35 in good health.

The chain uses TRBV12-3 or TRBV12-4 and TRBJ2-1, with D unresolved. The CDR3 consists of 12 residues. Trimming pared 2 bases from V and 13 bases from J, leaving 12 bases between. This CDR3 reads CASSLQPAFQFF. In DNA form, the CDR3 reads TGTGCCAGCAGTTTACAGCCCGCGTTCCAGTTCTTC.

V gene TRBV10-3 combines with J gene TRBJ2-1; D remains ambiguous. V lost 4 bases to trimming and J lost 2 bases, with 9 bases between them. This CDR3 has 14 amino acids. The germline CDR1 and CDR2 sequences are ENHRY and SYGVKD. CDR3 in amino acids: CAISGSRTYNEQFF. CDR3 nucleotide sequence: TGTGCCATCAGTGGAAGCCGTACCTACAATGAGCAGTTCTTC.

This clonotype showed up just a few times. The chain carries TRBV11-2 and TRBJ2-7; 8 nucleotides line up with TRBD1. In germline, CDR1 is SGHAT, CDR2 FQNNGV. The CDR3 is 14 amino acids. The V and J ends lost 4 bases and 4 bases, in that order; junction bases with no gene match: 6. CDR3 residues: CASSSDRGGYEQYF. CDR3 in DNA: TGTGCCAGCAGCTCCGACAGGGGTGGGTACGAGCAGTACTTC.

This clonotype was seen a few times. The chain has TRBV7-3 and TRBJ2-1; D uncertain. This CDR3 has 15 residues. Trimming took off 2 bases at V and 0 bases at J, with 8 bases between the two ends. The germline V gene encodes CDR1 SGHTA and CDR2 FQGTGA. CDR3 sequence reads: CASSLDPRSYNEQFF. CDR3 in DNA: TGTGCCAGCAGCTTAGACCCCCGCTCCTACAATGAGCAGTTCTTC. The full variable domain, completed using reference TRBV7-3 and TRBJ2-1, is GAGVSQTPSNKVTEKGKYVELRCDPISGHTALYWYRQSLGQGPEFLIYFQGTGAADDSGLPNDRFFAVRPEGSVSTLKIQRTERGDSAVYLCASSLDPRSYNEQFFGPGTRLTVL.

The genes are TRBV29-1 and TRBJ1-2; D is ambiguous. Germline V gives CDR1 SQVTM, CDR2 ANQGSEA. Trimming took 1 base from V and 5 from J, leaving 8 bases between them. This CDR3 is 12 amino acids long. The CDR3 loop reads CSVEGGIYGYTF. The DNA for the CDR3 is TGCAGCGTTGAAGGAGGGATTTATGGCTACACCTTC.

This clonotype was seen a few times. The rearrangement uses TRBV12-3 or TRBV12-4 and TRBJ2-1; 13 bases map to TRBD2. CDR3 length: 17 amino acids. V was clipped by 6 bases and J by 6 bases; unmatched bases: 11. CDR3 coding DNA: TGTGCCAGCAGCCGTAGACTAGCGGGAGGCAACCGCAATGAGCAGTTCTTC. Protein sequence: CASSRRLAGGNRNEQFF.

This clonotype was found many times. The chain carries TRBV6-5 and TRBJ2-7; TRBD2 matches 13 bases. The CDR3 has 15 amino acids. The V gene's germline CDR1 is MNHEY and CDR2 SVGAGI. Losses at the gene ends were 4 bases for V and 3 bases for J; bases not matched to a gene: 3. CDR3 sequence: CASSSRLAGGYEQYF. The CDR3 nucleotides are TGTGCCAGCAGTTCGCGACTAGCGGGAGGCTACGAGCAGTACTTC.

This clonotype was found a few times. The chain couples TRBV7-2 to TRBJ2-5, with D hard to call. CDR1 SGHTA and CDR2 FQGNSA come from the germline V gene. CDR3 length equals 12 residues. V shed 11 bases and J shed 5 bases, with 15 bases lying between them. The CDR3 is CASRSPGETQYF. CDR3 bases: TGTGCCTCCCGAAGCCCCGGGGAGACCCAGTACTTC.

The chain couples TRBV20-1 to TRBJ1-6; the match to TRBD1 covers 7 bases. Germline lookup yields CDR1 DFQATT and CDR2 SNEGSKA (reference sequence). This CDR3 is built from 13 residues. The J segment lost 11 bases and the V segment lost 1 base, leaving 5 bases of the junction unmatched. The CDR3 here is CSARGQGGTPLHF. As DNA, the CDR3 is TGCAGTGCTAGAGGTCAGGGGGGGACACCCCTCCACTTT.

The gene calls are TRBV7-2 and TRBJ2-7; tentative D call: TRBD2 (5 bases). This CDR3 has 16 residues. V lost 1 base to trimming and J lost 0 bases, with 13 bases between them. Germline V gene data show CDR1 as SGHTA and CDR2 as FQGNSA. The CDR3 nucleotides are TGTGCCAGCAGCTTAGTAGGCGGGTCAAGCTCCTACGAGCAGTACTTC. Encoded protein: CASSLVGGSSSYEQYF.

The V gene is TRBV5-7, the J gene TRBJ1-6, with D possibly matching TRBD1 (6 bases). TRBV5-7 has ORF status, its function being uncertain. The CDR3 spans 14 residues. Deletions cut 8 bases from V and 6 bases from J, with 15 bases between. The CDR3 bases are TGTGCCAGGGGCGGCGGGGGGCGTAATTCACCCCTCCACTTT. It encodes CARGGGGRNSPLHF.

In this sample, this clonotype turned up a few times. V and J are TRBV3-1 and TRBJ2-1, with D perhaps being TRBD1 or TRBD2 (5 bases each). CDR1 is LGHDT, CDR2 YNNKEL, per germline (reference sequence). The germline V and J ends were trimmed by 0 bases and 9 bases, with 9 bases remaining between them. This CDR3 is built from 13 residues. The CDR3 here is CASSQDWGIEQFF. CDR3 DNA: TGTGCCAGCAGCCAAGATTGGGGGATTGAGCAGTTCTTC.

This clonotype has more than one count but fewer than ten. The chain joins TRBV29-1 to TRBJ2-3; TRBD2 matches at 9 bases. The CDR3 runs 14 residues. The germline V gene encodes CDR1 SQVTM and CDR2 ANQGSEA. V lost 6 bases to trimming and J lost 2 bases; unmatched junction nucleotides: 6. CDR3 amino acids: CSVLAGRSTDTQYF. The CDR3 bases are TGCAGCGTCCTAGCGGGACGATCCACAGATACGCAGTATTTT.

The chain links TRBV7-2 to TRBJ2-5; either TRBD1 or TRBD2 may supply D (5 bases each). V lost 8 bases to trimming and J lost 3 bases, with 10 bases between them. The CDR3 runs to 12 residues. The germline gives CDR1 SGHTA, CDR2 FQGNSA. The CDR3 loop reads CASRVGEETQYF. CDR3 DNA sequence: TGTGCCAGCCGTGTGGGGGAAGAGACCCAGTACTTC.

This clonotype was detected ten times or more. This sequence joins TRBV29-1 and TRBJ2-1; a possible D gene is TRBD2 (5 bases). Trimming removed 7 bases from V and 0 bases from J, with 16 bases in between. Germline values: CDR1 SQVTM, CDR2 ANQGSEA. The CDR3 consists of 15 residues. CDR3 loop: CSAGRGSGSYNEQFF. The CDR3 DNA is TGCAGCGCTGGCCGTGGGAGCGGCTCCTACAATGAGCAGTTCTTC.

The chain is built from TRBV20-1 and TRBJ2-7, with a tentative D call TRBD2 (5 bases). V was shortened by 0 bases and J by 2 bases, with 17 bases between the two germline ends. In germline, CDR1 is DFQATT, CDR2 SNEGSKA (reference sequence). The CDR3 covers 16 residues. Here the CDR3 DNA reads TGCAGTGCTAGAGAAGACGGGATCTCCTTAGCCTACGAGCAGTACTTC. Protein: CSAREDGISLAYEQYF.

This clonotype was observed many times. The V and J genes are TRBV25-1 and TRBJ2-1, with D possibly TRBD1 on 6 matching bases. This CDR3 is 13 amino acids long. Between the trimmed V and J ends, which lost 6 bases and 4 bases, there was a span of 10 bases. Germline CDR1 reads MGHDK; CDR2 reads SYGVNS. This CDR3 is CASSRTAYNEQFF. Here the CDR3 DNA reads TGTGCCAGCAGCAGGACAGCGTACAATGAGCAGTTCTTC.

This clonotype showed up just a few times. The rearrangement links TRBV10-1 to TRBJ2-3; TRBD1 matches at 7 bases. This CDR3 contains 14 residues. CDR1 WNHNN and CDR2 SYGVQD come from the germline V gene (reference sequence). J was trimmed by 2 bases and V by 5 bases; bases with no gene match: 4. The CDR3 bases are TGCGCCAGCAGTTCCGGGACAGCCACAGATACGCAGTATTTT. Protein product: CASSSGTATDTQYF.

The sample holds a few counts of this clonotype. The J gene is TRBJ2-7, the V gene TRBV7-2; TRBD2 matches at 7 bases. From germline, CDR1 is SGHTA and CDR2 FQGNSA. Trimming removed 5 bases from V and 4 bases from J; junction bases left unmatched: 11. The CDR3 loop spans 15 amino acids. The CDR3 DNA reads TGTGCCAGCAGCCGCTCGGTGGCGGGAGAGTACGAGCAGTACTTC. It translates to CASSRSVAGEYEQYF. The variable domain in full, completed from reference TRBV7-2 and TRBJ2-7, reads GAGVSQSPSNKVTEKGKDVELRCDPISGHTALYWYRQSLGQGLEFLIYFQGNSAPDKSGLPSDRFSAERTGGSVSTLTIQRTQQEDSAVYLCASSRSVAGEYEQYFGPGTRLTVT.

V and J are TRBV6-4 and TRBJ1-1, with 10 bases lining up with TRBD1. V was pared by 5 bases and J by 5 bases, with 8 bases of the junction left unmatched. CDR1 and CDR2 from the germline V gene are MRHNA and SNTAGT. The CDR3 has 15 residues. CDR3 DNA sequence: TGTGCCAGCAGTAGACAGGGGGCGCCCCTAACTGAAGCTTTCTTT. It specifies CASSRQGAPLTEAFF.

Here the CDR3 DNA reads TGTGCCAGTCGCAGGCGCGGACAGACCTACGAGCAGTACTTC. Protein sequence: CASRRRGQTYEQYF. The genes are TRBV19 and TRBJ2-7; D might be TRBD1 (6 bases). This CDR3 comprises 14 residues. Germline lookup yields CDR1 LNHDA and CDR2 SQIVND (reference sequence). V lost 8 bases and J lost 2, with 16 bases in between.